These 17 T cell receptor beta chains were all obtained from the same sample, sequenced in a study of T-cell memory formation after mild COVID-19. Via MiXCR, TCRdb re-called the 5' RACE reads, giving one row per CDR3 protein. Of roughly 240,000 distinct CDR3 sequences listed, under 20% are singletons. Sequencing was done on a sample of PBMCs or a T cell subset sorted from them (not recorded which). These receptors all come from a man aged 18-30 years who had mild COVID-19 (a few samples of this study predate the infection). Cell type and time point are not known.

The J gene is TRBJ2-5, the V gene TRBV5-1; 9 bases are a match to TRBD2. Trimming cost V 5 bases and J 9 bases; bases outside gene matches: 11. Germline CDR1 and CDR2: SGHRS and YFSETQ. CDR3 size: 14 residues. CDR3 protein: CASSVSSGNGAQYF. CDR3 nucleotides: TGCGCCAGCAGTGTGTCTAGCGGGAACGGGGCCCAGTACTTC.

This clonotype appeared once. This sequence joins TRBV6-6 and TRBJ2-3; no firm D call. CDR1 is MNHNY, CDR2 SVGAGI, per germline (reference sequence). The ends were cut back, 6 bases at V and 0 bases at J, with 13 bases in the middle. CDR3 length: 15 amino acids. CDR3 loop: CASRRPSASTDTQYF. As DNA, the CDR3 is TGTGCCAGCAGAAGACCAAGTGCGAGCACAGATACGCAGTATTTT.

J is TRBJ2-3 and V is TRBV6-5; a possible D gene is TRBD2 (6 bases). This CDR3 is built from 16 residues. The ends were cut back, 5 bases at V and 4 bases at J, with 19 bases in the middle. Germline V gives CDR1 MNHEY, CDR2 SVGAGI. As DNA, the CDR3 is TGTGCCAGCAGTCGGCTCGGGACTCCGAAGGCAGATACGCAGTATTTT. This translates into CASSRLGTPKADTQYF.

A few counts support this clonotype. The CDR3 nucleotides read TGCGCCAGCAGCTCGCGGGGGTTGGTGAACACTGAAGCTTTCTTT. Translation: CASSSRGLVNTEAFF. The V call is TRBV5-1, the J call TRBJ1-1, with D possibly being TRBD1 (5 bases). The CDR3 extends over 15 amino acids. Germline lookup yields CDR1 SGHRS and CDR2 YFSETQ. Between the trimmed V and J ends, which lost 3 bases and 0 bases, there was a span of 12 bases. Full variable domain (missing parts from reference TRBV5-1 and TRBJ1-1): KAGVTQTPRYLIKTRGQQVTLSCSPISGHRSVSWYQQTPGQGLQFLFEYFSETQRNKGNFPGRFSGRQFSNSRSEMNVSTLELGDSALYLCASSSRGLVNTEAFFGQGTRLTVV.

This clonotype has at least ten counts. This chain connects TRBV7-9 to TRBJ1-1; D is undetermined. Germline V gene sequence: CDR1 SEHNR, CDR2 FQNEAQ (reference sequence). V was pared by 5 bases and J by 3 bases, with 7 bases between. This CDR3 contains 12 residues. The CDR3 DNA reads as TGTGCCAGCAGCCACCGGGACACTGAAGCTTTCTTT. It codes for CASSHRDTEAFF.

A few counts support this clonotype. The V gene is TRBV11-2, the J gene TRBJ2-3; 8 bases are a match to TRBD2. Germline lookup yields CDR1 SGHAT and CDR2 FQNNGV. With 3 bases clipped from V and 4 bases from J, the junction kept 6 bases outside the gene matches. The CDR3 is made up of 15 amino acids. CDR3 sequence reads: CASSFISGGADTQYF. In nucleotides, the CDR3 is TGTGCCAGCAGCTTTATAAGCGGGGGCGCAGATACGCAGTATTTT.

There are a few counts of this clonotype. The chain combines TRBV15 with TRBJ2-1; 12 positions agree with TRBD2. J lost 6 bases, V lost 4 bases, and 4 bases had no gene match. Germline CDR1 and CDR2: LNHNV and YYDKDF (reference sequence). This CDR3 comprises 15 residues. CDR3 bases: TGTGCCACCAGCAAATCTAGCGGGGGGGCCAATGAGCAGTTCTTC. This translates into CATSKSSGGANEQFF.

This rearrangement joins TRBV11-1 to TRBJ2-4; D not resolved. The length of the CDR3 is 13 residues. Trimming removed 5 bases at V and 1 base at J, with 6 bases between. Germline loops: CDR1 SGHAT, CDR2 FQDESV (reference sequence). The CDR3 region is CASSRQAKNIQYF. The CDR3 nucleotides read TGTGCCAGCAGCCGGCAGGCCAAAAACATTCAGTACTTC.

The rearrangement links TRBV30 to TRBJ2-1; maybe TRBD2 (6 bases). CDR3 size: 12 residues. Between the trimmed V and J ends, which lost 4 bases and 5 bases, there was a span of 9 bases. Germline V lookup: CDR1 GTSNPN, CDR2 SVGIG (reference sequence). CDR3 sequence reads: CAWNLANNEQFF. In DNA form, the CDR3 reads TGTGCCTGGAACCTAGCGAACAATGAGCAGTTCTTC.

This chain uses TRBV6-2 or TRBV6-3 with TRBJ1-5; D gene uncertain. Germline CDR1 and CDR2: MNHEY and SVGEGT. The V end lost 6 bases, the J end lost 6 bases, and 9 bases lay between the germline ends. The CDR3 length is 12 residues. The CDR3 DNA follows: TGTGCCAGCAGCTACACGCCTCAGCCCCAGCATTTT. It yields the protein CASSYTPQPQHF.

This clonotype was seen only a few times. The rearrangement links TRBV4-3 to TRBJ2-5, with D uncertain. Deletions cut 4 bases from V and 2 bases from J, with 14 bases between. The CDR3 has 15 amino acids. CDR1 and CDR2 (germline): LGHNA, YSLEER. In DNA form, the CDR3 reads TGCGCCAGCAGCCGCCGAGGCTCGAGACAAGAGACCCAGTACTTC. This encodes CASSRRGSRQETQYF.

Only a few counts were recorded for this clonotype. V is TRBV4-1 and J is TRBJ1-5; D is possibly TRBD1 (5 bases). Germline assignment: CDR1 MGHRA and CDR2 YSYEKL. V dropped 0 bases and J dropped 1 base, with 7 bases sitting between them. The CDR3 sequence is 15 residues long. The CDR3 DNA reads as TGCGCCAGCAGCCAAGATTCAGGGAGCAATCAGCCCCAGCATTTT. It specifies CASSQDSGSNQPQHF.

This clonotype was seen a few times. The DNA of the CDR3 is TGTGCCAGCAGTTACTCGGCTGGGCATGGCTACACCTTC. Residues: CASSYSAGHGYTF. The V gene is TRBV6-2 or TRBV6-3, the J gene TRBJ1-2; D not certain. The CDR3 spans 13 residues. Trimming took 0 bases from V and 6 from J, leaving 8 bases between them. Germline V gene lookup returns CDR1 MNHEY and CDR2 SVGEGT.

This clonotype occurred a few times. The rearrangement links TRBV2 to TRBJ1-2; D is ambiguous. The CDR3 is 15 amino acids. Germline V gives CDR1 SNHLY, CDR2 FYNNEI. Deletions cut 0 bases from V and 8 bases from J, with 16 bases between. CDR3 coding DNA: TGTGCCAGCAGTGAAGCGCAGGCGAGTTACCTAGGCTACACCTTC. Protein product: CASSEAQASYLGYTF.

In its sample, this clonotype was seen a few times. The rearrangement links TRBV20-1 to TRBJ1-1, with D uncertain. From germline, CDR1 is DFQATT and CDR2 SNEGSKA (reference sequence). Trimming took 5 bases from V and 11 from J, leaving 15 bases between them. There are 11 residues in the CDR3. This CDR3 reads CSAFSGLGAFF. The CDR3 DNA sequence: TGCAGTGCTTTCTCCGGCCTCGGGGCTTTCTTT.

The chain employs TRBV7-6 and TRBJ2-1, with 10 bases identical to TRBD2. The CDR3 runs to 18 residues. Trimming at V came to 1 base and at J to 0 bases, leaving 6 bases not matched to a gene. Germline assignment: CDR1 SGHVS and CDR2 FNYEAQ. CDR3 residues: CASSLGGTSDSSYNEQFF. The CDR3 nucleotides are TGTGCCAGCAGCTTAGGTGGGACTAGCGATAGCTCCTACAATGAGCAGTTCTTC.

The rearrangement links TRBV12-3 or TRBV12-4 to TRBJ2-5; the D gene is possibly TRBD2 (7 bases). The CDR3 sequence is 13 residues long. V gave up 6 bases and J gave up 4 bases, with 12 bases separating them. The CDR3 region is CASRSGGGETQYF. The DNA for the CDR3 is TGTGCCAGCAGATCGGGGGGCGGAGAGACCCAGTACTTC.